The rows below give T cell receptor beta chains drawn from one sample of a study of CD8+CD57+ T cells in acquired aplastic anemia. TCRdb reprocessed the reads via MiXCR and lists one record per CDR3 protein. The sample shows 180,000 or so distinct CDR3 sequences, about 45% of them seen only once. The sequenced material came from sorted CD4+, CD8+, or CD8+CD57+ T cells (not recorded which) from PBMCs. Every receptor here comes from a human donor with aplastic anemia. The CDR3 runs from the conserved cysteine through the conserved F or W. A D gene is named only where the DNA matches it firmly. The listing skips clone size in some rows; elsewhere it reads once, few, many or a size class.

d_call	v_call	j_call	clone_size	cdr3_aa	cdr3_nt
NA	TRBV19	TRBJ1-5	once	CATKGGAGFSGNQPQHF	TGTGCCACCAAGGGGGGCGCAGGATTCAGTGGCAATCAGCCCCAGCATTTT
NA	TRBV19	TRBJ2-2	many	CASSIGEINTGELFF	TGTGCCAGTAGTATTGGGGAGATTAACACCGGGGAGCTGTTTTTT
TRBD2	TRBV20-1	TRBJ2-5	NA	CSAPGTNQETQYF	TGCAGTGCCCCCGGGACTAACCAAGAGACCCAGTACTTC
TRBD2	TRBV10-1	TRBJ2-1	NA	CASSRPGLAGGHTSNEQFF	TGCGCCAGCAGCCGACCGGGACTAGCGGGGGGCCATACCTCCAATGAGCAGTTCTTC
NA	TRBV10-3	TRBJ1-6	NA	CAISDRTDSPLHF	TGTGCCATCAGTGACCGGACAGATTCACCCCTCCACTTT
TRBD2	TRBV7-9	TRBJ2-7	few	CASSLAGLAGGQYF	TGTGCCAGCAGCTTAGCGGGACTAGCGGGAGGACAGTACTTC
NA	TRBV7-6	TRBJ2-2	many	CASSRTQGTNTGELFF	TGTGCCAGCAGCCGTACACAGGGAACAAACACCGGGGAGCTGTTTTTT
NA	TRBV6-1	TRBJ2-5	many	CASSGLIDRYPGAQYF	TGTGCCAGCAGTGGACTCATAGACAGGTATCCAGGGGCCCAGTACTTC
NA	TRBV29-1	TRBJ1-2	NA	CSVVGGRNYGYTF	TGCAGCGTTGTTGGGGGCAGGAACTATGGCTACACCTTC
TRBD1	TRBV7-9	TRBJ1-5	many	CASSQQGVGQPQHF	TGTGCCAGCAGCCAACAGGGGGTAGGGCAGCCCCAGCATTTT
TRBD1	TRBV20-1	TRBJ2-7	NA	CSAWGDRAYEQYF	TGCAGTGCTTGGGGGGACAGGGCCTACGAGCAGTACTTC
NA	TRBV7-2	TRBJ2-7	many	CASSTEARGEQYF	TGTGCCAGCAGCACCGAGGCCAGGGGCGAGCAGTACTTC
TRBD1	TRBV7-7	TRBJ2-5	NA	CASSTRQGKETQYF	TGTGCTAGCAGCACCAGACAGGGAAAAGAGACCCAGTACTTC
TRBD1	TRBV20-1	TRBJ1-1	many	CSASGTGGGQATEAFF	TGCAGTGCTAGTGGGACAGGAGGGGGGCAGGCGACTGAAGCTTTCTTT
TRBD2	TRBV5-1	TRBJ2-1	NA	CASSKGTSGSIDEQFF	TGCGCCAGCAGCAAAGGGACTAGCGGGAGTATCGATGAGCAGTTCTTC
TRBD1	TRBV19	TRBJ1-2	many	CASSRRDSGNYGYTF	TGTGCCAGTAGTCGGAGGGACAGCGGCAACTATGGCTACACCTTC
NA	TRBV5-1	TRBJ2-3	many	CASSSSSATSTDTQYF	TGCGCCAGCAGCTCTTCGTCGGCTACTAGCACAGATACGCAGTATTTT
NA	TRBV7-2	TRBJ2-1	NA	CASSPDSNEQFF	TGTGCCAGCAGCCCAGACTCCAACGAGCAGTTCTTC
NA	TRBV24-1	TRBJ2-5	NA	CATSDLTADYETQYF	TGTGCCACCAGTGATTTAACAGCAGACTACGAGACCCAGTACTTC
NA	TRBV25-1	TRBJ2-5	NA	CASSDGGLSQETQYF	TGTGCCAGCAGTGATGGGGGACTTAGCCAAGAGACCCAGTACTTC
NA	TRBV19	TRBJ1-2	many	CASTRANYGYTF	TGTGCCAGTACCAGAGCTAACTATGGCTACACCTTC
TRBD1	TRBV13	TRBJ2-3	many	CASSSNKGGDTQYF	TGTGCCAGCAGCTCCAACAAAGGGGGCGATACGCAGTATTTT
NA	TRBV9	TRBJ2-2	NA	CASSAGGGVQGGLALSGELFF	TGTGCCAGCAGCGCGGGCGGAGGGGTACAGGGAGGATTGGCCCTTTCCGGGGAGCTGTTTTTT
NA	TRBV6-5	TRBJ2-6	many	CASSPSLGANVLTF	TGTGCCAGCAGTCCGAGCCTTGGGGCCAACGTCCTGACTTTC
NA	TRBV7-2	TRBJ1-2	once	CASSLPGLGGYTF	TGTGCCAGCAGCTTACCAGGGTTGGGTGGCTACACCTTC
TRBD1	TRBV10-3	TRBJ2-2	many	CAISEGTANTGELFF	TGTGCCATCAGTGAAGGGACAGCGAACACCGGGGAGCTGTTTTTT
NA	TRBV3-1	TRBJ1-2	NA	CASSQNFGGSWGYTF	TGTGCCAGCAGCCAAAATTTTGGGGGCTCTTGGGGCTACACCTTC
NA	TRBV15	TRBJ1-3	NA	CATSNGAVRSTIYF	TGCGCCACCAGCAATGGGGCGGTGAGAAGCACCATATATTTT
TRBD2	TRBV20-1	TRBJ2-5	NA	CSAPRAGAWYQETQYF	TGCAGTGCTCCCCGAGCGGGGGCCTGGTACCAAGAGACCCAGTACTTC
NA	TRBV5-4	TRBJ2-1	NA	CASSLDPSSYNEQFF	TGTGCCAGCAGCTTGGACCCTTCCTCCTACAATGAGCAGTTCTTC
NA	TRBV19	TRBJ2-1	NA	CASSIYYNEQFF	TGTGCCAGTAGTATCTATTACAATGAGCAGTTCTTC
NA	TRBV7-8	TRBJ1-5	NA	CASSTVEGRSNQPQHF	TGTGCCAGCAGCACCGTCGAGGGGCGGAGCAATCAGCCCCAGCATTTT
NA	TRBV2	TRBJ2-7	few	CATGPAATYEQYF	TGTGCCACCGGTCCGGCGGCAACCTACGAGCAGTACTTC
TRBD1	TRBV7-2	TRBJ2-7	NA	CASSRGLDRSYEQYF	TGTGCCAGCAGCCGAGGTCTGGACAGGTCCTACGAGCAGTACTTC
NA	TRBV6-1	TRBJ1-1	few	CASSAKTVNTEAFF	TGTGCCAGCAGTGCCAAGACTGTGAACACTGAAGCTTTCTTT
TRBD1	TRBV5-1	TRBJ1-2	NA	CASSLTGTGVGWGYGYTF	TGCGCCAGCAGCTTGACCGGGACAGGGGTAGGATGGGGCTATGGCTACACCTTC
NA	TRBV5-6	TRBJ2-3	many	CASSGRMVLGADTQYF	TGTGCCAGCAGCGGACGGATGGTGCTCGGGGCAGATACGCAGTATTTT
NA	TRBV19	TRBJ1-2	many	CASSISRGNYGYTF	TGTGCCAGTAGTATTTCCAGGGGCAACTATGGCTACACCTTC
TRBD2	TRBV19	TRBJ2-1	NA	CANFPSGVSSYNEQSF	TGTGCCAATTTCCCTAGCGGAGTTAGCTCCTACAATGAGCAGTCCTTC
NA	TRBV10-3	TRBJ2-7	few	CAISESADGGEQYF	TGTGCCATCAGTGAGTCAGCTGATGGGGGGGAGCAGTACTTC
NA	TRBV27	TRBJ2-3	many	CASSLRTTSTDTQYF	TGTGCCAGCAGTTTAAGGACGACGAGCACAGATACGCAGTATTTT
NA	TRBV4-1	TRBJ2-7	many	CASSQVPSPGVPFEQYF	TGCGCCAGCAGCCAAGTACCCAGCCCGGGGGTTCCCTTCGAGCAGTACTTC
NA	TRBV15	TRBJ2-1	NA	CATSRGGSLTYNEQFF	TGTGCCACCAGCAGAGGGGGCAGTCTCACCTACAATGAGCAGTTCTTC
NA	TRBV10-2	TRBJ2-5	NA	CASGNRVETQYF	TGCGCCAGCGGGAATAGAGTCGAGACCCAGTACTTC
NA	TRBV5-1	TRBJ1-5	many	CASSLRGGDQPQHF	TGCGCCAGCAGCCTGAGGGGGGGCGATCAGCCCCAGCATTTT
NA	TRBV14	TRBJ2-7	many	CASSQDGLEQYF	TGTGCCAGCAGCCAAGACGGCCTCGAGCAGTACTTC
NA	TRBV6-1	TRBJ2-7	many	CASTSLRGRSPYEQYF	TGTGCCAGCACCTCACTCCGGGGCCGGAGCCCCTACGAGCAGTACTTC
NA	TRBV29-1	TRBJ1-1	NA	CSVGRTEAFF	TGCAGCGTTGGTCGAACTGAAGCTTTCTTT
NA	TRBV19	TRBJ2-1	many	CASSILGYNEQFF	TGTGCCAGTAGTATACTAGGGTACAATGAGCAGTTCTTC
NA	TRBV5-1	TRBJ2-6	many	CASSDQGQANVLTF	TGCGCCAGCAGCGATCAGGGACAGGCCAACGTCCTGACTTTC
NA	TRBV29-1	TRBJ2-3	NA	CSVQGGRPQYF	TGCAGCGTCCAAGGAGGGAGGCCGCAGTATTTT
TRBD1	TRBV2	TRBJ2-5	NA	CASSAMGQPQETQYF	TGTGCCAGCAGTGCAATGGGACAGCCACAAGAGACCCAGTACTTC
NA	TRBV20-1	TRBJ1-6	NA	CSARGGSANSPLHF	TGCAGTGCTAGAGGGGGGTCCGCTAATTCACCCCTCCACTTT
NA	TRBV7-8	TRBJ1-6	many	CASSPSGGYNSPLHF	TGTGCCAGCAGCCCCAGCGGGGGCTATAATTCACCCCTCCACTTT
TRBD1	TRBV19	TRBJ1-3	many	CASARTGDGNTIYF	TGTGCCAGTGCCCGGACAGGGGACGGAAACACCATATATTTT
NA	TRBV7-2	TRBJ1-3	many	CASSQDTAGNTIYF	TGTGCCAGCAGCCAAGACACAGCTGGAAACACCATATATTTT
NA	TRBV25-1	TRBJ1-1	NA	CASSPGAHAEAFF	TGTGCCAGCAGTCCGGGGGCCCACGCTGAAGCTTTCTTT